The source of this T cell receptor (beta chain) is a study of T cell responses to AZD1222 COVID-19 vaccine. With respect to this clone: Its target is unknown.

TCRdb's table, derived via immunoSEQ multiplex PCR, lists solely in-frame clones and lacks some. The sample yields about 120,000 clones, roughly nine tenths seen once. The study, taken as a whole, reports: Recipients of AZD1222 seropositive at baseline numbered only 6 or 7. Close to half of spike-specific TCRs reportedly recognize unmutated variant regions. Without day 14 samples, only post-peak T cell repertoires were studied.

Some second doses came at about 4 weeks and others at about 12 weeks; these were pooled. V trimming: 5 bases; J trimming: 5 bases; junction bases outside the gene matches: 8. Germline V gives CDR1 LNHDA, CDR2 SQIVND (reference sequence). The CDR3 is made up of 15 amino acids. The chain links TRBV19 to TRBJ2-3; 9 bases fit TRBD2. The clonotype was recovered from an adult who received the AZD1222 COVID-19 vaccine. This material consisted of peripheral blood, taken 28 days after the second AZD1222 dose. The CDR3 protein is CASSWAGGRVDTQYF. The CDR3 nucleotides read TGTGCCAGTAGTTGGGCGGGGGGGCGAGTAGATACGCAGTATTTT.